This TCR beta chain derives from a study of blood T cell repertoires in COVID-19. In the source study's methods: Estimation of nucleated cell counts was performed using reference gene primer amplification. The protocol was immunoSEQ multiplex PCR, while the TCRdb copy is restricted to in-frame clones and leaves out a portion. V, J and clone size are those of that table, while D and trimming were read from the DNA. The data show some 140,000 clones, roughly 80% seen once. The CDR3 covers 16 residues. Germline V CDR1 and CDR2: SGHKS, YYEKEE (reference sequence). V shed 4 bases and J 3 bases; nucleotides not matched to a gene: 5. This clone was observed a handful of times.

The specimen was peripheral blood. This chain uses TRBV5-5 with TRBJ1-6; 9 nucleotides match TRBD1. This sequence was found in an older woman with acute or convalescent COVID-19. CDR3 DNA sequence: TGTGCCAGCAGCGACAGGGGGGCCAACTATAATTCACCCCTCCACTTT. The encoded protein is CASSDRGANYNSPLHF.